This T cell receptor beta chain was identified during a study of regulatory T cells in long-lasting Graves disease. The time point is: newly diagnosed GD, antithyroid drugs for less than 3 months. The TCR library was prepared using RNA isolated from PBMCs. Construction of TCR beta libraries relied on iRepertoire HTBI primers and on Arm-PCR targeting CDR3 regions. TCRdb recomputed calls from the multiplex PCR reads with MiXCR, one row per CDR3 protein. The repertoire has fewer than 650,000 distinct CDR3 sequences, 16% of them found once; the top ten carry around 12%. This CDR3 contains 14 residues. The germline CDR1 and CDR2 sequences are MNHNS and SASEGT. V was cut by 5 bases and J by 1 base, with 11 bases left in between. These data were also reused for a study on T cells in Graves' hyperthyroidism and ophthalmopathy.

Sequencing used peripheral blood mononuclear cells (PBMCs), obtained at new diagnosis, from a patient treated with antithyroid drugs. The receptor was derived from a man younger than 35 with Graves disease. The chain recombines TRBV6-1 with TRBJ2-5, with D unclear. The CDR3 region has the DNA TGTGCCAGCAGTACCTCTAGGTCCCAAGAGACCCAGTACTTC. Amino acid sequence: CASSTSRSQETQYF.